The T cell receptor beta chain described here comes from a study of cytomegalovirus exposure and HLA in healthy donors. Study-wide findings and caveats: The CMV antigen specificity of three CMV-associated chains was confirmed through in vitro analysis. It was 160 or so TCR beta chains that were listed as cytomegalovirus-associated. TCR beta sequences reportedly predicted most subjects' HLA-A and HLA-B alleles accurately.

Healthy bone marrow donors made up the donor group. The primer mix had 60 Vbeta and 13 Jbeta primers. Generated by immunoSEQ multiplex PCR, the TCRdb table keeps only in-frame clones and is missing some. Here the sample spans about 160,000 clones, around four fifths being singletons. V was clipped by 2 bases and J by 7 bases, with 9 bases between them. Germline lookup yields CDR1 MNHNY and CDR2 SVGAGI (reference sequence). CDR3 length: 13 amino acids. In its sample, this clone was seen a few times. Antigen: not known. The sequenced sample was PBMCs. This clonotype was obtained from a girl between 2 and 10 years old in good health and CMV-seropositive. The rearrangement joins TRBV6-6 to TRBJ2-1, with D uncertain. The CDR3 region is CASSYVQLNEQFF. The DNA for the CDR3 is TGTGCCAGCAGTTACGTACAGCTAAATGAGCAGTTCTTC.